There are a few counts of the clone carrying this TCR beta chain. As yet, its antigen is unknown. This sample was taken from a study of T-cell memory formation after mild COVID-19. Across the study: Clustering of TCRs was largely donor specific.

The CDR3 is 13 residues long. V gave up 6 bases and J gave up 4 bases, with 13 bases separating them. Germline V gene lookup returns CDR1 MNHEY and CDR2 SMNVEV (reference sequence). Study observations and caveats: For second-wave clones that peaked at day 37, SARS-CoV-2 specificity went unverified. Shrinking CD4+ clones resided mostly in CM and EM, and CD8+ ones in EMRA.

TCR alpha and TCR beta cDNA libraries carrying sample barcodes and UMIs were produced by 5'RACE using constant-segment primers. TCRdb re-called the 5' RACE reads through MiXCR, storing one row per CDR3 protein. This sample yields about 320,000 distinct CDR3 sequences, of which approximately 15% are seen a single time; 20% to 25% belongs to the top ten. The chain combines TRBV27 with TRBJ2-7; D unresolved. The source is a man aged 18 to 29 who had mild COVID-19 (a few samples of this study predate the infection). Cell type and time point are not known. The sample was PBMCs or a T cell subset sorted from them (not recorded which). The CDR3 region is CASSSSPLYEQYV. The CDR3 DNA sequence: TGTGCCAGCAGCTCCTCTCCCCTTTACGAGCAGTACGTC.